These T cell receptor beta chains were read from a single sample in a study of patients and donors after allogeneic stem cell transplantation. TCRdb reprocessed the RT-PCR reads via MiXCR and lists one record per CDR3 protein. The sample lists over 400,000 distinct CDR3 sequences, around 15% seen once, with just over 7% in the top ten. The specimen was blood, either unsorted or a sorted T cell fraction (not recorded which). The receptors come from a human donor who was either an allogeneic HSCT recipient or a stem cell or donor lymphocyte infusion donor (not recorded which). It is not recorded whose cells these are; they may come from a transplant donor. The CDR3 runs from the conserved cysteine through the conserved F or W. The D gene is left open where the match is weak. Clone sizes are given selectively: once, few, many, or a class where the clone is expanded.

v_call	j_call	clone_size	d_call	cdr3_nt	cdr3_aa
TRBV12-3/TRBV12-4	TRBJ1-2	many	TRBD1	TGTGCCAGCAGCCACAGGGGTGGCTACACCTTC	CASSHRGGYTF
TRBV29-1	TRBJ1-1	few	NA	TGCAGCGCCGGACACCTCTTGAACACTGAAGCTTTCTTT	CSAGHLLNTEAFF
TRBV5-8	TRBJ2-5	few	TRBD2	TGTGCCAGCAGCCCTCTTAGCGGGGGGTTTCTGGAGACCCAGTACTTC	CASSPLSGGFLETQYF
TRBV29-1	TRBJ2-2	NA	TRBD2	TGCAGCGTTAACCCCGGGACTAGCGGCCCGAACACCGGGGAGCTGTTTTTT	CSVNPGTSGPNTGELFF
TRBV7-9	TRBJ2-7	NA	TRBD2	TGTGCCAGCAGCCCTGCTAGCGGACCGAGGGAGCAGTACTTC	CASSPASGPREQYF
TRBV5-1	TRBJ2-7	few	TRBD1	TGCGCCAGCAGCATGGGACAGATGGGCTCCTACGAGCAGTACTTC	CASSMGQMGSYEQYF
TRBV7-9	TRBJ2-1	NA	NA	TGTGCCAGCAGCCCGCCCAGGGACCCTCCGCAGTTCTTC	CASSPPRDPPQFF
TRBV6-1	TRBJ1-1	NA	TRBD1	TGTGCCAGCAGCCAGGGGGCACGGGGGGTTAATGAAGCTTTCTTT	CASSQGARGVNEAFF
TRBV19	TRBJ1-1	NA	NA	TGTGCCAGTAGTATCATGGGACAAGGGGGGACTGAAGCTTTCTTT	CASSIMGQGGTEAFF
TRBV11-2	TRBJ2-7	few	NA	TGTGCCAGCAGCTTAGAATCTGTCCACGAGCAGTACTTC	CASSLESVHEQYF
TRBV12-3/TRBV12-4	TRBJ2-1	many	NA	TGTGCCAGCAGTTTATTAGGTAGGGAGCAGTTCTTC	CASSLLGREQFF
TRBV7-2	TRBJ1-1	few	NA	TGTGCCAGCAGCAAAGCTACAGGGAACACTGAAGCTTTCTTT	CASSKATGNTEAFF
TRBV20-1	TRBJ2-3	many	TRBD2	TGCAGTGCCCAGCGGGGGGACCTCCCTACGCAGTATTTT	CSAQRGDLPTQYF
TRBV20-1	TRBJ2-1	NA	TRBD2	TGCAGTGCTGCCGCACCTAGCGGGAGAGGGTACAATGAGCAGTTCTTC	CSAAAPSGRGYNEQFF
TRBV21-1	TRBJ2-3	NA	NA	TGTGCCAGCAGCAAAGGACTAGCTGACAGGGGTACAGATACGCAGTATTTT	CASSKGLADRGTDTQYF
TRBV5-1	TRBJ2-7	NA	TRBD2	TGCGCCAGCAGCTCCCTAGCGGGAGTAGGAGACGAGCAGTACTTC	CASSSLAGVGDEQYF
TRBV20-1	TRBJ1-2	few	NA	TGCAGTGCTCCTACAGGGTACTATGGCTACACCTTC	CSAPTGYYGYTF
TRBV12-3/TRBV12-4	TRBJ2-1	many	NA	TGTGCCAGCAGTTTTGAGGGCTATGAGCAGTTCTTC	CASSFEGYEQFF
TRBV3-1	TRBJ2-7	NA	TRBD2	TGTGCCAGCAGCCAAGACCCAGCGGGAGACGGCGAGCAGTACTTC	CASSQDPAGDGEQYF
TRBV28	TRBJ2-7	few	NA	TGTGCCAGCGGCGGGCGGATGTACGAGCAGTACTTC	CASGGRMYEQYF
TRBV4-1	TRBJ2-1	few	NA	TGCGCCAGCAGCCCCCTAAGCGGGCCTTCCTACAATGAGCAGTTCTTC	CASSPLSGPSYNEQFF
TRBV20-1	TRBJ2-3	NA	NA	TGCAGTGCCAGGAGCAGGGGCACAGATACGCAGTATTTT	CSARSRGTDTQYF
TRBV2	TRBJ2-5	once	TRBD2	TGTGCCAGCAGTGAATCGCCAGCGGGGATCCAAGAGACCCAGTACTTC	CASSESPAGIQETQYF
TRBV30	TRBJ2-2	few	NA	TGTGCCTGGAGTCAATTGGTCCCTCCCGGGGAGCTGTTTTTT	CAWSQLVPPGELFF
TRBV2	TRBJ2-1	NA	TRBD1	TGTGCCAGCAAGGAAGGCAGGGGGCCATACAATGAGCAGTTCTTC	CASKEGRGPYNEQFF
TRBV4-1	TRBJ2-5	NA	TRBD2	TGCGCCAGCAGCCCATCGGCGGGGGGCCGGGAGGAGACCCAGTACTTC	CASSPSAGGREETQYF
TRBV7-8	TRBJ2-5	NA	TRBD2	TGTGCCAGCAGCTCGTACAGTCGGTTTCGGGAGGACGGAGAGACCCAGTACTTC	CASSSYSRFREDGETQYF
TRBV20-1	TRBJ2-6	few	NA	TGCAGTGCTTCTACAGGGTCTGGGGCCAACGTCCTGACTTTC	CSASTGSGANVLTF
TRBV18	TRBJ2-1	NA	NA	TGTGCCAGCTCACAAGGTCGGCAAAATGAGCAGTTCTTC	CASSQGRQNEQFF
TRBV20-1	TRBJ2-3	many	NA	TGCAGTGCTGGCACAGATACGCAGTATTTT	CSAGTDTQYF
TRBV20-1	TRBJ1-5	NA	NA	TGCAGCGCCCCTTATTGGGGGTGGTTTGGCAATCAGCCCCAGCATTTT	CSAPYWGWFGNQPQHF
TRBV11-2	TRBJ2-7	few	NA	TGTGCCAGCAGCCGCGGGACAGAGCAGTACTTC	CASSRGTEQYF
TRBV4-1	TRBJ1-5	many	NA	TGCGCCAGCAGCCAAGTCGACACCACCTATAGCAATCAGCCCCAGCATTTT	CASSQVDTTYSNQPQHF